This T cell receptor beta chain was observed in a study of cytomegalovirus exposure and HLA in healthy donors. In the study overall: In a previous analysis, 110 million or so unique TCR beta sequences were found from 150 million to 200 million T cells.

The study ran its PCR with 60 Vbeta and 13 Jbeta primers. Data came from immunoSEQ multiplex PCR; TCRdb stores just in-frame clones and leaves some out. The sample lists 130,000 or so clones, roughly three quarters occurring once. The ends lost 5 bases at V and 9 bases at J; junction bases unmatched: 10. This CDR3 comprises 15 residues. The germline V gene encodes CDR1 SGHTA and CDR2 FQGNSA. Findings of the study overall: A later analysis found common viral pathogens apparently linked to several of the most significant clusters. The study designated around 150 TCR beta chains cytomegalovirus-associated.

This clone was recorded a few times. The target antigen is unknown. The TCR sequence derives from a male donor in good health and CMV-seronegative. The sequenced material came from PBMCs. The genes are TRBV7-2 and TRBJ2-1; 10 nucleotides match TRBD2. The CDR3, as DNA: TGTGCCAGCAGCCCCCGCGAGCGGGGGGGCTTTGAGCAGTTCTTC. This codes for CASSPRERGGFEQFF.